These 5 T cell receptor beta chains came from one sample sequenced in a study of cytomegalovirus exposure and HLA in healthy donors. PCR involved 60 Vbeta and 13 Jbeta primers. Profiling relied on immunoSEQ multiplex PCR, and the TCRdb table lists in-frame clones only, not all of them. This table has 99,000 or so clones, over 60% appearing once. Sequencing was carried out using PBMCs. These receptors came from a man aged 35 to 55 in good health and CMV-seropositive.

The CDR3 region is CASSTGQGWTEAFF. CDR3 nucleotide sequence: TGTGCCAGCTCAACCGGACAGGGCTGGACTGAAGCTTTCTTT. The V and J genes are TRBV18 and TRBJ1-1; the match to TRBD1 covers 8 bases. CDR1 and CDR2 from the germline V gene are KGHSH and LQKENI. The CDR3 length is 14 residues. Unmatched junction bases numbered 7, after V lost 5 bases and J lost 5 bases.

The J gene is TRBJ2-5, the V gene TRBV19; 7 nucleotides align to TRBD2. The CDR3 spans 14 residues. V shed 5 bases, J shed 5 bases, and the junction held 8 bases outside the gene matches. The germline V gene has CDR1 LNHDA and CDR2 SQIVND (reference sequence). In DNA, the CDR3 is TGTGCCAGTAGTTCGGCGGGAGCGGGGGAGACCCAGTACTTC. Amino acids: CASSSAGAGETQYF.

A word on this clone: Other DNA sequences from this sample encode an identical CDR3 as well. This chain uses TRBV9 with TRBJ2-3; D not resolved. Per the germline V gene, CDR1 is SGDLS and CDR2 is YYNGEE. The CDR3 has 16 amino acids. Trimming left V 2 bases short and J 0 bases short, with 13 bases between. CDR3 in amino acids: CASSVADSRSTDTQYF. DNA of the CDR3: TGTGCCAGCAGCGTGGCCGACTCCCGGAGCACAGATACGCAGTATTTT.

This clone was detected once. This chain links TRBV7-9 with TRBJ1-1, with D unclear. The V and J ends lost 5 bases and 0 bases respectively, with 10 bases between them. The CDR3 has 14 amino acids. The germline V gene encodes CDR1 SEHNR and CDR2 FQNEAQ (reference sequence). CDR3 sequence reads: CASSPVTLNTEAFF. For the CDR3, the DNA is TGTGCCAGCAGCCCTGTGACACTGAACACTGAAGCTTTCTTT.

This clone was recorded a few times. The chain recombines TRBV9 with TRBJ2-5; TRBD1 aligns across 8 bases. V was pared by 0 bases and J by 1 base, with 5 bases of the junction left unmatched. This CDR3 comprises 16 residues. Germline loops: CDR1 SGDLS, CDR2 YYNGEE. For the CDR3, the DNA is TGTGCCAGCAGCGTAGCTGGCAGGGGGCCCCAAGAGACCCAGTACTTC. This encodes CASSVAGRGPQETQYF.